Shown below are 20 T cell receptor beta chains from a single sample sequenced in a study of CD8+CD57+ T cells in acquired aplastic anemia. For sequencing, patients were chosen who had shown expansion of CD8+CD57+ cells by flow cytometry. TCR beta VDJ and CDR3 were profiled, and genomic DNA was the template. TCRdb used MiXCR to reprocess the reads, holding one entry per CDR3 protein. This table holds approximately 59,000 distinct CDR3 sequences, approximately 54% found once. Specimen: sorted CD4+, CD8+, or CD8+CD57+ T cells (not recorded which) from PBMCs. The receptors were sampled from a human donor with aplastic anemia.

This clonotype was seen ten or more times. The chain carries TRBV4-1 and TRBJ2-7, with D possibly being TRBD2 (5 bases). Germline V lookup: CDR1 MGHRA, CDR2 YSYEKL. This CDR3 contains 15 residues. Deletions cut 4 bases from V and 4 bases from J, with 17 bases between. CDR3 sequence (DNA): TGCGCCAGCAGCCGCCTGGAAGAGGGTAGGTACGAGCAGTACTTC. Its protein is CASSRLEEGRYEQYF.

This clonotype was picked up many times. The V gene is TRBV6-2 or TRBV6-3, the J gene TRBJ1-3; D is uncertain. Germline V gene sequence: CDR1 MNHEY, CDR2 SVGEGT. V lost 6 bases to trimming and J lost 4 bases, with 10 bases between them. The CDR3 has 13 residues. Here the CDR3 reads CASRDLKGNTIYF. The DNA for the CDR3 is TGTGCCAGCAGGGACCTCAAAGGAAACACCATATATTTT.

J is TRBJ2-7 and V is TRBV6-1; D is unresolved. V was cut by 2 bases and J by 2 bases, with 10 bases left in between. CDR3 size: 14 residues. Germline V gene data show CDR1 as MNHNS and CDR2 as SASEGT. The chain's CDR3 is CASSERDEAYEQYF. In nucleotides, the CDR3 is TGTGCCAGCAGTGAAAGGGATGAGGCCTACGAGCAGTACTTC.

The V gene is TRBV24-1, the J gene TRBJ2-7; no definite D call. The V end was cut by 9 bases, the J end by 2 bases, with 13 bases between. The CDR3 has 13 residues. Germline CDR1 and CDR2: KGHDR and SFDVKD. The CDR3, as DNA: TGTGCCACCTTCCCGAACAGACCCTACGAGCAGTACTTC. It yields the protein CATFPNRPYEQYF.

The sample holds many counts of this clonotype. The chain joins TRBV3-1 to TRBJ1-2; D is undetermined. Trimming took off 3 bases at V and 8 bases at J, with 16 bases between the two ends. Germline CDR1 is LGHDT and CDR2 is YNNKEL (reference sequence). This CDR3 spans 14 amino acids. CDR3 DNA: TGTGCCAGCAGCCAGGGAACAGAGGTACGAGGCTACACCTTC. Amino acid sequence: CASSQGTEVRGYTF.

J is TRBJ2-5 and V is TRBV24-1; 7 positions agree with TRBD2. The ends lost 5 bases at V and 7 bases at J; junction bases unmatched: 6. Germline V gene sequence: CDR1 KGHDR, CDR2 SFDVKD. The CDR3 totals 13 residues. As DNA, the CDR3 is TGTGCCACCAGTGCCGACACGGGAGGGACCCAGTACTTC. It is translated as CATSADTGGTQYF.

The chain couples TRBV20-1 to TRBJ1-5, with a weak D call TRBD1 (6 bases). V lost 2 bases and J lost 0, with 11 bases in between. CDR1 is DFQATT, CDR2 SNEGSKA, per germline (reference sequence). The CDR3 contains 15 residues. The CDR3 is CSARTDSYSNQPQHF. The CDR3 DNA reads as TGCAGTGCTAGAACGGACAGCTATAGCAATCAGCCCCAGCATTTT.

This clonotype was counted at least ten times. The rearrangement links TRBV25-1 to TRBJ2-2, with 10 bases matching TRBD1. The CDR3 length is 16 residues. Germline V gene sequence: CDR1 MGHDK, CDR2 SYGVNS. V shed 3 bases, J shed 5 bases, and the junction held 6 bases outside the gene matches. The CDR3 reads CASSERDRGWTGELFF. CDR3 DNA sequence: TGTGCCAGCAGTGAGCGGGACAGGGGTTGGACCGGGGAGCTGTTTTTT.

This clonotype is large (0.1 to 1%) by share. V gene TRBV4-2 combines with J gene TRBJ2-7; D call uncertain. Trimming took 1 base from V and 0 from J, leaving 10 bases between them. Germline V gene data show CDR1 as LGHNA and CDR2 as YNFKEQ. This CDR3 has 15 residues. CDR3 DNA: TGTGCCAGCAGCCAAGGTGAGAGTAACTCCTACGAGCAGTACTTC. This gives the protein CASSQGESNSYEQYF.

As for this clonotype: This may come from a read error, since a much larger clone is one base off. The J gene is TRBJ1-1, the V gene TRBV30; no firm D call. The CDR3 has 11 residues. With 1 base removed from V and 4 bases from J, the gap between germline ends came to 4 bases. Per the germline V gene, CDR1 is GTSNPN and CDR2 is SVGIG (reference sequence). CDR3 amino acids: CAWSAVTEAFF. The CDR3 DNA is TGTGCCTGGAGTGCGGTCACTGAAGCTTTCTTT.

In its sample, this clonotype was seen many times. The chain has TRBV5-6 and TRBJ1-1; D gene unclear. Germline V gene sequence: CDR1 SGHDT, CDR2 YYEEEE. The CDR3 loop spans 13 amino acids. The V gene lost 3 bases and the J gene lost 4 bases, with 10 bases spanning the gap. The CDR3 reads CASSWPDGTEAFF. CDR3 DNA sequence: TGTGCCAGCAGCTGGCCTGATGGCACTGAAGCTTTCTTT.

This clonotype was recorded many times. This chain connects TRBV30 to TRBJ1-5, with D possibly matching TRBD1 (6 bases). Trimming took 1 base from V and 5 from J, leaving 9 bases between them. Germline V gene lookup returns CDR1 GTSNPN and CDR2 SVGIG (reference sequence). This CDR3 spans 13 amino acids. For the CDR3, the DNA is TGTGCCTGGAGTGAGTCAGGGGATCAGCCCCAGCATTTT. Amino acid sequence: CAWSESGDQPQHF.

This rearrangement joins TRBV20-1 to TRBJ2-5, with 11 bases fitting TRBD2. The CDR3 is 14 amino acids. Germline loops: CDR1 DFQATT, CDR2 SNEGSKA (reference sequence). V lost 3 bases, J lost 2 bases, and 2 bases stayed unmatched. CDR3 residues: CSARGLAEQETQYF. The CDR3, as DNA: TGCAGTGCTAGGGGACTAGCGGAACAAGAGACCCAGTACTTC.

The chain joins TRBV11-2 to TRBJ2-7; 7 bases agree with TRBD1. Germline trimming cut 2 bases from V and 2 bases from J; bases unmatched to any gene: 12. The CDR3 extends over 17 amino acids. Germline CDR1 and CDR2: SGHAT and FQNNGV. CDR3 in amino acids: CASSLYHGQALTYEQYF. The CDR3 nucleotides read TGTGCCAGCAGCTTATACCACGGACAGGCTCTAACCTACGAGCAGTACTTC.

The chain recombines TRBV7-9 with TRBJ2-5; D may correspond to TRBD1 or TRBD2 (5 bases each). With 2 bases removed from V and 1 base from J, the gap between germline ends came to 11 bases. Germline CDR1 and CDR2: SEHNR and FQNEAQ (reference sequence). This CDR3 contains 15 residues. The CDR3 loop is CASSLPGAVQETQYF. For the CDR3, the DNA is TGTGCCAGCAGCTTACCCGGGGCCGTCCAAGAGACCCAGTACTTC.

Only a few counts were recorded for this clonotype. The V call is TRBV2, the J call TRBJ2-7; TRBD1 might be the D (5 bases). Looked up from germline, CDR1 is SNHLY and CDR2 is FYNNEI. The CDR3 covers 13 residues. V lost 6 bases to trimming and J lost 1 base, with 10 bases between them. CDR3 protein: CASRQGPSYEQYF. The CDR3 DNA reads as TGTGCCAGCAGGCAGGGCCCATCCTACGAGCAGTACTTC.

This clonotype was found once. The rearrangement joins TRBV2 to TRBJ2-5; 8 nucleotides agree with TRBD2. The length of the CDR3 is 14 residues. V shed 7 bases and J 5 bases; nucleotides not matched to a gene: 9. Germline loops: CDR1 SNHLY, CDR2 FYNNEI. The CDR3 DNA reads TGTGCCAGCAATCCCGGGGGGGCGGGTGAGACCCAGTACTTC. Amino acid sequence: CASNPGGAGETQYF.

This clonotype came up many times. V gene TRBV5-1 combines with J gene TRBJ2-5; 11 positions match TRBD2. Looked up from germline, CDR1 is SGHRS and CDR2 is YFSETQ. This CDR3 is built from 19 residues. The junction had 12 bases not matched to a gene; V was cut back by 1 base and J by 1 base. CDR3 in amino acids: CASSLSLAGAIFFQETQYF. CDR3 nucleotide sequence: TGCGCCAGCAGCTTGTCACTAGCGGGGGCCATTTTCTTCCAAGAGACCCAGTACTTC.

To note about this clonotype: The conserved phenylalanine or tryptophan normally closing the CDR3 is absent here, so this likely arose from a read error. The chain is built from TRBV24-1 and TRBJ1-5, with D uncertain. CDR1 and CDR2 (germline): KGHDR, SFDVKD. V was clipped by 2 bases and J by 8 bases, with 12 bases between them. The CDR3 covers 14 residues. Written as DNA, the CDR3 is TGTGCCACCAGTGATTCCGTGGTGTTGGAGCCCCAGCATTCT. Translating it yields CATSDSVVLEPQHS.

The CDR3 region has the DNA TGTGCCAGCAGCGTACGGGATCAAGAGACCCAGTACTTC. Translating it yields CASSVRDQETQYF. This chain links TRBV7-2 with TRBJ2-5; tentative D call: TRBD2 (5 bases). From germline, CDR1 is SGHTA and CDR2 FQGNSA. The CDR3 sequence is 13 residues long. V lost 5 bases, J lost 2 bases, and 9 bases lay in between.